This T cell receptor (beta chain) was found in a study of blood T cell repertoires in COVID-19. Study summary: The United States, Italy and Spain were the sources of the acute and convalescent COVID-19 samples. The cDNA or gDNA used as material had been derived from T cells, B-cell-depleted T cells, or PBMCs.

The CDR3 runs to 14 residues. V gave up 6 bases and J gave up 0 bases, with 11 bases separating them. Germline V CDR1 and CDR2: LNHDA, SQIVND (reference sequence). As handled by the study authors: How many nucleated cells were present was estimated from reference gene primer amplification. The method was immunoSEQ multiplex PCR; TCRdb's version includes in-frame clones alone and lacks a portion of them. That table gives V, J and clone size, and the DNA gave D and trimming. The sample carries roughly 300,000 clones, roughly 88% recorded once. Sequenced input: peripheral blood. The TCR was taken from a woman in her forties or fifties with acute or convalescent COVID-19. This chain joins TRBV19 and TRBJ1-1; D is possibly TRBD1 (6 bases). CDR3 bases: TGTGCCAGTAGCCAAGGGACACTGAACACTGAAGCTTTCTTT. Protein: CASSQGTLNTEAFF.